This TCR beta chain was profiled in a study of cytomegalovirus exposure and HLA in healthy donors. Study summary: One earlier analysis, a look at approximately 180 million T cells, found about 100 million unique TCR beta sequences.

Both 60 Vbeta primers and 13 Jbeta primers went into the PCR. Measured with immunoSEQ multiplex PCR; TCRdb has only the in-frame clones, and not every one. The data show 130,000 or so clones, and the top ten clones hold less than 2%. Per the germline V gene, CDR1 is SGHTA and CDR2 is FQGNSA. V was trimmed by 3 bases and J by 4 bases, leaving 5 bases between them. The CDR3 totals 12 residues. Sequenced: PBMCs. The rearrangement uses TRBV7-2 and TRBJ2-3; D unresolved. The sequence was collected from a woman between 35 and 50 years old in good health and CMV-seronegative. CDR3 bases: TGTGCCAGCAGCTTCCTCGCAGATACGCAGTATTTT. Protein sequence: CASSFLADTQYF.